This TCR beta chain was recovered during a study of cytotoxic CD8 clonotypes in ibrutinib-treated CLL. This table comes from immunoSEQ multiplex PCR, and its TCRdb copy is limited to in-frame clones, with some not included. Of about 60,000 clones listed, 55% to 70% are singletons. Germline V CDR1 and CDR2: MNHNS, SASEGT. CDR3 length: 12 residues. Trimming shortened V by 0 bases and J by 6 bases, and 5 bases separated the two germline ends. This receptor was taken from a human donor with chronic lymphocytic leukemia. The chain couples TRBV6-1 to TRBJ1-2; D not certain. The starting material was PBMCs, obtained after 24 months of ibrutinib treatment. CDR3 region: CASSEAYHGYTF. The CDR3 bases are TGTGCCAGCAGTGAAGCGTATCATGGCTACACCTTC.